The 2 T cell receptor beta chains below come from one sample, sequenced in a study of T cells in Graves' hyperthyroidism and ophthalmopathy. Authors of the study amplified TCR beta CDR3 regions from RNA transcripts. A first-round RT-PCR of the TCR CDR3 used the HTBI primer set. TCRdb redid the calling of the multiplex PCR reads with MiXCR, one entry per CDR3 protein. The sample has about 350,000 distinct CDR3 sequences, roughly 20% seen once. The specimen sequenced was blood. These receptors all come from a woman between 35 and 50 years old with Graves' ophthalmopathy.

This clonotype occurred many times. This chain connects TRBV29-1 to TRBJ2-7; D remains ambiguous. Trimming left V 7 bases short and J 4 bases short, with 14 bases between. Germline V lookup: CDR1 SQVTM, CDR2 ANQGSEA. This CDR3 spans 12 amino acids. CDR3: CSAPGPNYEQYF. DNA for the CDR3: TGCAGCGCTCCGGGCCCTAATTACGAGCAGTACTTC.

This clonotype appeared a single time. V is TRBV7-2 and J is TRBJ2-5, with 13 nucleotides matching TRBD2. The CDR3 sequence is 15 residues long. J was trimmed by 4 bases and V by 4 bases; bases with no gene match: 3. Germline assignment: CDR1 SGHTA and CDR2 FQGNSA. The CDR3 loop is CASSYRTSGGETQYF. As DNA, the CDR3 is TGTGCCAGCAGCTATCGGACTAGCGGGGGAGAGACCCAGTACTTC.